The subject of this entry is one T cell receptor beta chain. Its antigen is not identified. The PCR made use of 60 Vbeta and 13 Jbeta primers. Sequencing was performed with immunoSEQ multiplex PCR; in TCRdb, only in-frame clones are kept and a portion is missing. Of about 89,000 clones listed, around 80% were seen once; the top ten hold 2.7%. The sample originates from a study of cytomegalovirus exposure and HLA in healthy donors. Overall study findings and caveats: Most sequenced TCRs were rare (though some public TCRs occurred in many donors).

This CDR3 has 14 amino acids. Trimming took 0 bases from V and 7 from J, leaving 16 bases between them. Germline-derived CDR1 and CDR2 are GTSNPN and SVGIG (reference sequence). The specimen sequenced was PBMCs. This rearrangement joins TRBV30 to TRBJ2-7, with TRBD2 as a possible D gene (6 bases). The sequence was collected from a man aged 30 to 45 in good health and CMV-seronegative. The CDR3 region is CAWSVGLGAGEQYF. The CDR3 DNA is TGTGCCTGGAGTGTAGGTCTCGGAGCGGGTGAGCAGTACTTC.